This T cell receptor beta chain comes out of a study of T cell changes during pregnancy in multiple sclerosis (dated by TCRdb to between 2018 and 2020). Notes on the research overall: The study examined how the T cell repertoire changed over the course of pregnancy in women with multiple sclerosis.

The junction carries 13 bases between V and J, which are trimmed by 6 bases and 6 bases respectively. The germline V gene yields MDHEN for CDR1 and SYDVKM for CDR2. Including the terminal cysteine and phenylalanine, the CDR3 comprises 13 residues. The CDR3 DNA has 39 bases and is translated from base 1. Library preparation used the immunoSEQ multiplex PCR assay. TCRdb carries this immuneACCESS record with in-frame sequences only. Its versions omit some clonotypes, under half of them owing to an unresolved V gene in the studies checked, with the rest unexplained. The sample table lists over 25,000 clones, 90% to 95% of them with a count of one. 0.4% to 0.5% of the sample belongs to the ten largest clones. In this sample, this clone turned up once. The clone's antigen remains unknown. Within one base of it there is no much larger clone, and no base qualities were kept.

The sequenced sample was CD4+ T cells from peripheral blood mononuclear cells, obtained in the second trimester of pregnancy. The chain uses TRBV28 and TRBJ2-3; TRBD2 could be the D gene, as 6 bases match. The receptor was derived from a female donor with multiple sclerosis, enrolled in a pregnancy study. The CDR3 corresponds to CASSTGGSDTQYF. The bases read TGTGCCAGCAGCACCGGGGGATCGGATACGCAGTATTTT.